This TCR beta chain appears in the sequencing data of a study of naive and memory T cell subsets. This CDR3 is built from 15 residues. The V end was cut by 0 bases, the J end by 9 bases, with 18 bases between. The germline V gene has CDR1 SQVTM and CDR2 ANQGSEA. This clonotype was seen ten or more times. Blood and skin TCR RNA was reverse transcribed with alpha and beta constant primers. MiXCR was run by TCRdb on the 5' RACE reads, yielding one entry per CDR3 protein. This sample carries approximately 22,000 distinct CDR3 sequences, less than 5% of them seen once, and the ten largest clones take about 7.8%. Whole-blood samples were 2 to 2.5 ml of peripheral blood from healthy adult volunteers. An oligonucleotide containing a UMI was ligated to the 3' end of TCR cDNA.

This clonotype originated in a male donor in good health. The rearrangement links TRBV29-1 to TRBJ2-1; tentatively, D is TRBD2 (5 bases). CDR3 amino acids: CSVEERFTSFGEQFF. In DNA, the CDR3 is TGCAGCGTTGAAGAACGCTTTACTAGTTTCGGTGAGCAGTTCTTC.